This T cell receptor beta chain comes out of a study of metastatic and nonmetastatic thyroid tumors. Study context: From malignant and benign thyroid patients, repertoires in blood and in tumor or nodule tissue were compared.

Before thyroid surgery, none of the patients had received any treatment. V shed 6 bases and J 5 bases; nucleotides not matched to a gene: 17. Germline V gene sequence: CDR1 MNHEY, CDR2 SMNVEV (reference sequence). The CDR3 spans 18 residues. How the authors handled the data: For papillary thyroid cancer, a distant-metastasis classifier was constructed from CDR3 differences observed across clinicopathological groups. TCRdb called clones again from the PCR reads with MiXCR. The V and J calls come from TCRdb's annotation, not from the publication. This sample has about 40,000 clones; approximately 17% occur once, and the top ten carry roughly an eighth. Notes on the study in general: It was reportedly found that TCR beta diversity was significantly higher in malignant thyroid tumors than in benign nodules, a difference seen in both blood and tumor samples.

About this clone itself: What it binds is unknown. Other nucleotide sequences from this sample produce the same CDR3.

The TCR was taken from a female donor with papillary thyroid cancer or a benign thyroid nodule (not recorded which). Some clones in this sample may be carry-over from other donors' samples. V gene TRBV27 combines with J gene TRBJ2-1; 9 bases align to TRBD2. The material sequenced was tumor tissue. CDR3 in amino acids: CASSLPLRLAGTHNEQFF. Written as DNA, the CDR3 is TGTGCCAGCAGCTTACCCCTACGGCTAGCGGGGACTCACAATGAGCAGTTCTTC.